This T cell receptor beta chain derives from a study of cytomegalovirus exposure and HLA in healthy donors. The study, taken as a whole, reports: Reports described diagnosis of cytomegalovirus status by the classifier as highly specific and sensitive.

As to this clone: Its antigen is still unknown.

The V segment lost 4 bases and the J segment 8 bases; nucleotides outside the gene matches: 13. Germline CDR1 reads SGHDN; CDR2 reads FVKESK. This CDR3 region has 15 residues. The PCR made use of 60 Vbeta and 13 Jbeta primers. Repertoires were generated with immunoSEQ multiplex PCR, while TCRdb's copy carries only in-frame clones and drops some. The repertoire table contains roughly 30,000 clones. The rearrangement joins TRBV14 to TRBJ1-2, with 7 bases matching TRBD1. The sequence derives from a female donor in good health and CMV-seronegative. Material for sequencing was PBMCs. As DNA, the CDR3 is TGTGCCAGCAGCCTACCCGGGACAGTGCCGCGGGGCTACACCTTC. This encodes CASSLPGTVPRGYTF.